A selection of T cell receptor beta chains follows, all from one sample in a study of CD8 T cells in Susac syndrome. TCRdb passed the immunoSEQ multiplex PCR reads through MiXCR, listing each CDR3 protein once. The profile covers some 260,000 distinct CDR3 sequences, with approximately 84% appearing a single time and over 0.1% taken by the ten largest. Sequencing was performed on CD8+ T cells from PBMCs. These receptors all stem from a human donor with multiple sclerosis. The CDR3 runs from the conserved cysteine through the conserved F or W. A D gene is named only where the DNA matches it firmly. Where a row states a size, it is once, few, many or the class of an expanded clone; other rows omit it.

.	TRBV28	.	TRBJ2-3	TGTGCCAGCAGTTTGGGGCTGAGGCGGAGCTTCACAGATACGCAGTATTTT	CASSLGLRRSFTDTQYF
TRBD2	TRBV29-1	.	TRBJ2-7	TGCAGCGTTGAAGATTCACAAAAACCGGGACTAGCGGGAGGGCCCTCCTACGAGCAGTACTTC	CSVEDSQKPGLAGGPSYEQYF
.	TRBV4-1	.	TRBJ2-3	TGCGCCAGCAGCCAAGCCTCTGGACCCACAGATACGCAGTATTTT	CASSQASGPTDTQYF
.	TRBV4-1	.	TRBJ1-6	TGCGCCAGCAGCCAAGCTTCTACAGAGGGGTCACCCCTCCACTTT	CASSQASTEGSPLHF
TRBD1	TRBV27	.	TRBJ2-1	TGTGCCAGCCATCCGGGACAGGGGACCAATGAGCAGTTCTTC	CASHPGQGTNEQFF
.	TRBV10-3	.	TRBJ2-1	TGTGCCATCACGAGTAAAGACTCCTACAATGAGCAGTTCTTC	CAITSKDSYNEQFF
TRBD2	TRBV27	.	TRBJ2-1	TGTGCCAGTTCCGGGACTAGCGGCAACAATGAGCAGTTCTTC	CASSGTSGNNEQFF
TRBD1	TRBV5-6	few	TRBJ2-7	TGTGCCAGCAGCATTTCTCCCGGGACAGGGAGCGAGCAGTACTTC	CASSISPGTGSEQYF
TRBD2	TRBV28	once	TRBJ2-4	TGTGCCAGCAGTGTACGGACTAGCGGGAGATACATTCAGTACTTC	CASSVRTSGRYIQYF
TRBD2	TRBV2	.	TRBJ2-1	TGTGCCAGCACAAAGCGGGAGAGGAATGAGCAGTTCTTC	CASTKRERNEQFF
.	TRBV5-4	.	TRBJ2-2	TGTGCCAGCGGGGCCGGGGAGCTGTTTTTT	CASGAGELFF
TRBD2	TRBV20-1	.	TRBJ2-1	TGCAGTGCTAGGGCTAGCGGGAGACCCTTTATTGAGCAGTTCTTC	CSARASGRPFIEQFF
.	TRBV6-4	once	TRBJ1-1	TGTGCCAGCAGTGAACGGGATTGGGGCACTGAAGCTTTCTTT	CASSERDWGTEAFF
TRBD2	TRBV3-1	.	TRBJ2-1	TGTGCCAGCAAGGGGACTAGCGGGACCAATGAGCAGTTCTTC	CASKGTSGTNEQFF
.	TRBV5-5	.	TRBJ1-4	TGTGCCAGCAGCTCTCTCGACGGCGGCTATGAAAAACTGTTTTTT	CASSSLDGGYEKLFF
.	TRBV27	.	TRBJ1-1	TGTGCCAGCAGTTTAGCCAGGGTGAACACTGAAGCTTTCTTT	CASSLARVNTEAFF
.	TRBV28	once	TRBJ1-5	TGTGCCAGCAGTTTCGACGTCCAGCCCCAGCATTTT	CASSFDVQPQHF
.	TRBV27	.	TRBJ2-7	TGTGCCAGCAGTATAGGTGGGGGGAACTACGAGCAGTACTTC	CASSIGGGNYEQYF
.	TRBV6-5	.	TRBJ1-1	TGTGCCAGCAGTTACCCCTTCGCGGGAAAAAAAGCGAACACTGAAGCTTTCTTT	CASSYPFAGKKANTEAFF
TRBD1	TRBV7-9	.	TRBJ2-7	TGTGCCAGCAGCTGGGGACAGGGTCTCTACGAGCAGTACTTC	CASSWGQGLYEQYF
.	TRBV7-9	.	TRBJ2-1	TGTGCCAGCAGCCCCCCTTTGGACTCCACCTACAATGAGCAGTTCTTC	CASSPPLDSTYNEQFF
.	TRBV3-1	.	TRBJ2-1	TGTGCCAGCAGCCCTGGTCGGGACCGCCCGTCCTACAATGAGCAGTTCTTC	CASSPGRDRPSYNEQFF
.	TRBV27	.	TRBJ1-5	TGTGCCAGCAGTTCCTCGGGTGGCAATCAGCCCCAGCATTTT	CASSSSGGNQPQHF
.	TRBV20-1	.	TRBJ2-3	TGCAGTGCTAGAGAGGCTCTCTGGGGACCCACAGATACGCAGTATTTT	CSAREALWGPTDTQYF
.	TRBV12-5	.	TRBJ2-7	TGTGCTAGTGCCGCCGTAACCACAAGTCTGGGATCTGGCGAGCAGTACTTC	CASAAVTTSLGSGEQYF
TRBD2	TRBV6-5	.	TRBJ2-7	TGTGCCAGCAGTTACAGCGGGAGAGTCTACGAGCAGTACTTC	CASSYSGRVYEQYF
TRBD1	TRBV27	.	TRBJ2-7	TGTGCCACTCGCCCGGGACAGGGGTCCCCCTACGAGCAGTACTTC	CATRPGQGSPYEQYF
.	TRBV7-8	.	TRBJ2-6	TGTGCCAGCAGCTTAGGTCCAGAAGGGGCCAACGTCCTGACTTTC	CASSLGPEGANVLTF
.	TRBV11-2	.	TRBJ1-5	TGTGCCAGCAGCTCGAGGTTAGGTGGGGATCGGCCCCAGCATTTT	CASSSRLGGDRPQHF
TRBD1	TRBV10-3	once	TRBJ2-5	TGTGCCATCAGTGAGTCTGGGACAGGGAGAGAGACCCAGTACTTC	CAISESGTGRETQYF
.	TRBV5-5	.	TRBJ1-2	TGTGCCAGCAGTAATCCCGAGGGATATGGCTACACCTTC	CASSNPEGYGYTF
TRBD1	TRBV23-1	.	TRBJ1-1	TGCGCCAGCAGTCGAGCCAAACAGGGGAGGAACACTGAAGCTTTCTTT	CASSRAKQGRNTEAFF
TRBD2	TRBV10-3	.	TRBJ2-1	TGTGCCACTCGACTAGCGGGAGAGTTCAATGAGCAGTTCTTC	CATRLAGEFNEQFF
TRBD2	TRBV5-4	few	TRBJ2-7	TGTGCCAGCACTAGCGGGAGGCCCTACGAGCAGTACTTC	CASTSGRPYEQYF
.	TRBV9	few	TRBJ1-1	TGTGCCAGCAGCTTGGGGCCAGACACTGAAGCTTTCTTT	CASSLGPDTEAFF
TRBD1	TRBV7-9	.	TRBJ2-4	TGTGCCAGCAGCCGGGACAGGGGGCTAGGCATTCAGTACTTC	CASSRDRGLGIQYF
.	TRBV28	.	TRBJ1-5	TGTGCCAGCACCCCCTACGAGGGGAGACAGCCCCAGCATTTT	CASTPYEGRQPQHF
.	TRBV7-9	.	TRBJ1-2	TGTGCCACCAAAAGGACAGACTCCCTAGAGTATGGCTACACCTTC	CATKRTDSLEYGYTF
.	TRBV27	.	TRBJ2-1	TGTGCCAGCAGTTTTATAGGGACAGGGGGGAGACTAGCGGGTTGGTCTAGGGGCAATGAGCAGTTCTTC	CASSFIGTGGRLAGWSRGNEQFF
.	TRBV9	once	TRBJ1-2	TGTGCCAGCAGCGGAGCTCCGGGAGGGGGGGACTATGGCTACACCTTC	CASSGAPGGGDYGYTF
.	TRBV27	.	TRBJ2-2	TGTGCCAGCAGTCCCCTTGGGAAAGGGAACACCGGGGAGCTGTTTTTT	CASSPLGKGNTGELFF
.	TRBV30	.	TRBJ2-3	TGTGCCTGGAGTGCAGTAGGAGGGACAGATACGCAGTATTTT	CAWSAVGGTDTQYF
TRBD1	TRBV7-9	.	TRBJ2-1	TGTGCCAGCAGCCGTCGACAGGGTAAGGACAATGAGCAGTTCTTC	CASSRRQGKDNEQFF
.	TRBV7-9	.	TRBJ2-3	TGTGCCAGCAGCTTAGAGGGCTGGACAGATACGCAGTATTTT	CASSLEGWTDTQYF
.	TRBV12-3/TRBV12-4	.	TRBJ2-1	TGTGCCAGCAGTCTCGCAGGGGCCCCCCGGAATGAGCAGTTCTTC	CASSLAGAPRNEQFF
.	TRBV2	.	TRBJ2-7	TGTGCCAGCAAGTCGGAATCCTACGAGCAGTACTTC	CASKSESYEQYF
TRBD1	TRBV20-1	few	TRBJ2-7	TGCAGTGCTAGAACAGGGGGCTTAAACGAGCAGTACTTC	CSARTGGLNEQYF
.	TRBV11-2	once	TRBJ2-1	TGTGCCAGCAGCTTAGCTTTAGGGGCTCGGCGGGAGCAGTTCTTC	CASSLALGARREQFF
.	TRBV29-1	.	TRBJ2-5	TGCAGCGTTTGCCCGACACAGACGACAGGAGAGACCCAGTACTTC	CSVCPTQTTGETQYF
TRBD2	TRBV12-5	once	TRBJ2-7	TGTGCTAGTGGTGGGGGGGGAATGTTATACGAGCAGTACTTC	CASGGGGMLYEQYF
TRBD1	TRBV6-6	few	TRBJ2-4	TGTGCCATAGGACAGGGGGGTCCCAAAAACATTCAGTACTTC	CAIGQGGPKNIQYF
.	TRBV6-5	.	TRBJ2-3	TGTGCCAGCAGTTATAAGGGCGCAGATACGCAGTATTTT	CASSYKGADTQYF
.	TRBV27	once	TRBJ2-2	TGTGCCAGCAGCTCCCCACTGACCGGGGAGCTGTTTTTT	CASSSPLTGELFF
TRBD2	TRBV11-2	.	TRBJ2-7	TGTGCCAGCAGTTCGGTTCCGGGACTAGTCTCCTACGAGCAGTACTTC	CASSSVPGLVSYEQYF
.	TRBV27	.	TRBJ1-5	TGTGCCAGCAGTTTCCTGCAGGACATCCATCAGCCCCAGCATTTT	CASSFLQDIHQPQHF